The clone carrying this TCR beta chain was recorded a few times. From germline, CDR1 is ENHRY and CDR2 SYGVKD. The CDR3 runs to 15 residues. V dropped 3 bases and J dropped 4 bases, with 10 bases sitting between them. The authors prepared the TCRbeta library with unique molecular identifiers. MiXCR, applied by TCRdb to the PCR reads, yields one record per CDR3 protein. The sample holds hundreds of thousands of distinct CDR3 sequences, 10% to 13% seen once. The data originate from a study of T-cell reconstitution after alpha-beta-depleted transplantation in children. This specimen consisted of PBMCs from the stem cell graft donor, obtained from the stem cell graft. The clonotype comes from a human donor who donated a stem cell graft to a child with acute myeloid leukemia. This chain links TRBV10-3 with TRBJ1-6, with D perhaps matching TRBD1 (5 bases). CDR3 nucleotide sequence: TGTGCCATCAGTGAAAATAGGGGATATAATTCACCCCTCCACTTT. It specifies CAISENRGYNSPLHF.